These T cell receptor beta chains were read from a single sample in a study of human T cells and chemical hapten exposure. From the RACE reads, TCRdb called clonotypes with MiXCR, one entry per CDR3 protein. The data hold 130,000 or so distinct CDR3 sequences, with roughly 9.5% observed a single time. Sequenced: whole blood. These receptors were collected from a male donor in good health. Some clones in this sample may be carry-over from other donors' samples. Both conserved end residues are part of each CDR3. D genes are given only for firm matches. Clone size appears in some rows only: once, few, many, or a class for an expanded clone.

CDR3aa: CASSSYSYNSPLHF
CDR3nt: TGTGCCAGCAGTTCGTACTCCTATAATTCACCCCTCCACTTT
abundance: -
j_gene: TRBJ1-6
v_gene: TRBV6-6
d_gene: -

CDR3aa: CASSVLGNIQYF
CDR3nt: TGTGCCAGCAGCGTGCTGGGTAACATTCAGTACTTC
abundance: few
j_gene: TRBJ2-4
v_gene: TRBV5-6
d_gene: -

CDR3aa: CASSLLAGATDTQYF
CDR3nt: TGTGCCAGCAGTTTACTAGCGGGAGCCACAGATACGCAGTATTTT
abundance: many
j_gene: TRBJ2-3
v_gene: TRBV6-2/TRBV6-3
d_gene: TRBD2

CDR3aa: CSARQTGENSPLHF
CDR3nt: TGCAGTGCTAGACAAACAGGAGAGAATTCACCCCTCCACTTT
abundance: many
j_gene: TRBJ1-6
v_gene: TRBV20-1
d_gene: -

CDR3aa: CASSPILVWGQGGRDTEAFF
CDR3nt: TGTGCCAGCAGTCCGATACTAGTATGGGGACAGGGTGGTAGGGACACTGAAGCTTTCTTT
abundance: few
j_gene: TRBJ1-1
v_gene: TRBV6-5
d_gene: TRBD1

CDR3aa: CASSLGTGGNTEAFF
CDR3nt: TGTGCCAGCAGTTTGGGGACAGGGGGGAACACTGAAGCTTTCTTT
abundance: many
j_gene: TRBJ1-1
v_gene: TRBV27
d_gene: TRBD1

CDR3aa: CATLVGGNYEQYF
CDR3nt: TGTGCCACATTAGTGGGGGGGAACTACGAGCAGTACTTC
abundance: -
j_gene: TRBJ2-7
v_gene: TRBV10-3
d_gene: TRBD2

CDR3aa: CASRPPDTRSGNTIYF
CDR3nt: TGTGCCAGCAGGCCGCCGGACACCCGCTCTGGAAACACCATATATTTT
abundance: many
j_gene: TRBJ1-3
v_gene: TRBV7-9
d_gene: -

CDR3aa: CASSLRGTGIIGELFF
CDR3nt: TGCGCCAGCAGCTTGAGGGGGACAGGGATCATCGGGGAGCTGTTTTTT
abundance: few
j_gene: TRBJ2-2
v_gene: TRBV5-1
d_gene: TRBD1

CDR3aa: CASSQTADNEQFF
CDR3nt: TGTGCCAGCAGCCAGACAGCCGACAATGAGCAGTTCTTC
abundance: few
j_gene: TRBJ2-1
v_gene: TRBV7-6
d_gene: -

CDR3aa: CASSQALTSGRAREQFF
CDR3nt: TGTGCCAGCAGCCAAGCTCTCACTAGCGGGAGGGCCCGTGAGCAGTTCTTC
abundance: -
j_gene: TRBJ2-1
v_gene: TRBV3-1
d_gene: TRBD2

CDR3aa: CASSYRGAKNIQYF
CDR3nt: TGTGCCAGCAGTTACCGAGGAGCCAAAAACATTCAGTACTTC
abundance: many
j_gene: TRBJ2-4
v_gene: TRBV6-5
d_gene: -

CDR3aa: CASSKTPEREQYF
CDR3nt: TGTGCCAGCAGCAAAACCCCGGAAAGGGAGCAGTACTTC
abundance: many
j_gene: TRBJ2-7
v_gene: TRBV7-2
d_gene: -

CDR3aa: CASSMPGREHMNTEAFF
CDR3nt: TGTGCCAGCAGCATGCCGGGCAGGGAGCACATGAACACTGAAGCTTTCTTT
abundance: many
j_gene: TRBJ1-1
v_gene: TRBV5-4
d_gene: -

CDR3aa: CASSERRTGVAEAFF
CDR3nt: TGTGCCAGCAGTGAACGTCGGACAGGGGTCGCTGAAGCTTTCTTT
abundance: few
j_gene: TRBJ1-1
v_gene: TRBV6-1
d_gene: TRBD1

CDR3aa: CSVESGEF
CDR3nt: TGCAGCGTTGAATCGGGGGAATTT
abundance: -
j_gene: TRBJ1-5
v_gene: TRBV29-1
d_gene: -

CDR3aa: CASSPPRELMGYGYTF
CDR3nt: TGTGCCAGCAGCCCTCCCCGGGAGCTGATGGGCTATGGCTACACCTTC
abundance: -
j_gene: TRBJ1-2
v_gene: TRBV7-9
d_gene: -

CDR3aa: CASSPGAGQTEAFF
CDR3nt: TGTGCCAGCAGCCCGGGCGCAGGGCAAACTGAAGCTTTCTTT
abundance: many
j_gene: TRBJ1-1
v_gene: TRBV7-2
d_gene: -

CDR3aa: CASSQTPLKTGKGTEAFF
CDR3nt: TGCGCCAGCAGCCAGACTCCTTTAAAGACAGGGAAAGGGACTGAAGCTTTCTTT
abundance: few
j_gene: TRBJ1-1
v_gene: TRBV4-1
d_gene: TRBD1

CDR3aa: CASSLRQGATAYEQYF
CDR3nt: TGTGCCAGCAGCCTGCGACAGGGGGCGACCGCCTACGAGCAGTACTTC
abundance: few
j_gene: TRBJ2-7
v_gene: TRBV6-2/TRBV6-3
d_gene: TRBD1

CDR3aa: CAISESGRDPNEKLFF
CDR3nt: TGTGCCATCAGTGAGTCGGGAAGGGACCCAAATGAAAAACTGTTTTTT
abundance: many
j_gene: TRBJ1-4
v_gene: TRBV10-3
d_gene: -

CDR3aa: CSVRTAYEQYF
CDR3nt: TGCAGCGTAAGGACAGCCTACGAGCAGTACTTC
abundance: few
j_gene: TRBJ2-7
v_gene: TRBV29-1
d_gene: -

CDR3aa: CASRVGLAGGYTDTQYF
CDR3nt: TGTGCCAGCAGGGTGGGGCTAGCGGGGGGTTACACAGATACGCAGTATTTT
abundance: few
j_gene: TRBJ2-3
v_gene: TRBV5-5
d_gene: TRBD2

CDR3aa: CASSPGTSGRAAYNEQFF
CDR3nt: TGCGCCAGCAGCCCCGGGACTAGCGGGAGGGCCGCATACAATGAGCAGTTCTTC
abundance: -
j_gene: TRBJ2-1
v_gene: TRBV10-2
d_gene: TRBD2

CDR3aa: CASSLDSRPNQPQHF
CDR3nt: TGTGCCAGCAGCTTAGATTCCCGGCCGAATCAGCCCCAGCATTTT
abundance: -
j_gene: TRBJ1-5
v_gene: TRBV7-2
d_gene: -

CDR3aa: CASSLSGDQETQYF
CDR3nt: TGCGCCAGCAGCTTGTCAGGGGACCAAGAGACCCAGTACTTC
abundance: few
j_gene: TRBJ2-5
v_gene: TRBV5-1
d_gene: -

CDR3aa: CASSLAAQTGVLSGANVLTF
CDR3nt: TGTGCCAGCAGCTTAGCGGCTCAGACAGGGGTCCTCTCTGGGGCCAACGTCCTGACTTTC
abundance: -
j_gene: TRBJ2-6
v_gene: TRBV7-2
d_gene: TRBD1

CDR3aa: CASSLGAGEVSNQPQHF
CDR3nt: TGTGCCAGCAGCTTGGGAGCGGGGGAGGTAAGCAATCAGCCCCAGCATTTT
abundance: many
j_gene: TRBJ1-5
v_gene: TRBV5-5
d_gene: -

CDR3aa: CASTGRETQYF
CDR3nt: TGTGCCAGTACAGGGAGGGAGACCCAGTACTTC
abundance: many
j_gene: TRBJ2-5
v_gene: TRBV2
d_gene: -

CDR3aa: CASSEGVLGQLNSPLHF
CDR3nt: TGTGCCAGCAGTGAAGGGGTTCTTGGACAGCTTAATTCACCCCTCCACTTT
abundance: -
j_gene: TRBJ1-6
v_gene: TRBV25-1
d_gene: -

CDR3aa: CAIRGDRGTDTQYF
CDR3nt: TGTGCCATCAGGGGGGACAGGGGCACAGATACGCAGTATTTT
abundance: many
j_gene: TRBJ2-3
v_gene: TRBV10-3
d_gene: TRBD1

CDR3aa: CSAPRLGDRDPTDTQYF
CDR3nt: TGCAGTGCCCCGCGACTTGGAGACAGGGACCCCACAGATACGCAGTATTTT
abundance: many
j_gene: TRBJ2-3
v_gene: TRBV20-1
d_gene: TRBD1

CDR3aa: CASSSGLRTGSDTQYF
CDR3nt: TGTGCCAGCAGCTCAGGACTACGCACCGGTTCAGATACGCAGTATTTT
abundance: few
j_gene: TRBJ2-3
v_gene: TRBV7-9
d_gene: -

CDR3aa: CASSRGQWGYTF
CDR3nt: TGTGCCAGCAGCCGTGGACAGTGGGGCTACACCTTC
abundance: many
j_gene: TRBJ1-2
v_gene: TRBV4-2
d_gene: -

CDR3aa: CASSQDGAAGNTIYF
CDR3nt: TGCGCCAGCAGCCAAGATGGGGCAGCGGGAAACACCATATATTTT
abundance: -
j_gene: TRBJ1-3
v_gene: TRBV4-1
d_gene: -

CDR3aa: CASSVSFRAGTSGRADTGELFF
CDR3nt: TGTGCCAGCAGCGTATCCTTCAGGGCCGGGACTAGCGGGAGGGCCGACACCGGGGAGCTGTTTTTT
abundance: few
j_gene: TRBJ2-2
v_gene: TRBV7-9
d_gene: TRBD2

CDR3aa: CASIPLRRAGRGRRGNQPQHF
CDR3nt: TGTGCCAGCATCCCCCTTAGAAGGGCTGGCAGGGGGCGCCGGGGCAATCAGCCCCAGCATTTT
abundance: few
j_gene: TRBJ1-5
v_gene: TRBV21-1
d_gene: -

CDR3aa: CASTRLAGEAFF
CDR3nt: TGTGCCAGCACCCGTTTAGCGGGGGAAGCTTTCTTT
abundance: -
j_gene: TRBJ1-1
v_gene: TRBV6-2/TRBV6-3
d_gene: -

CDR3aa: CASSPDRGVNGYTF
CDR3nt: TGTGCCAGCAGCCCCGATCGGGGCGTCAATGGCTACACCTTC
abundance: -
j_gene: TRBJ1-2
v_gene: TRBV12-3/TRBV12-4
d_gene: -

CDR3aa: CASSLRLRVNTEAFF
CDR3nt: TGCGCCAGCAGCTTGCGTTTGAGGGTGAACACTGAAGCTTTCTTT
abundance: few
j_gene: TRBJ1-1
v_gene: TRBV5-1
d_gene: -

CDR3aa: CASRDTGGTNQPQHF
CDR3nt: TGTGCCAGCAGGGATACAGGGGGAACAAATCAGCCCCAGCATTTT
abundance: few
j_gene: TRBJ1-5
v_gene: TRBV6-5
d_gene: TRBD1

CDR3aa: CASSARLAGESDTQYF
CDR3nt: TGTGCCAGCAGCGCGCGACTAGCGGGAGAGTCGGATACGCAGTATTTT
abundance: few
j_gene: TRBJ2-3
v_gene: TRBV9
d_gene: TRBD2

CDR3aa: CASTSTSGYGYTF
CDR3nt: TGTGCCAGCACTTCGACGTCCGGCTATGGCTACACCTTC
abundance: -
j_gene: TRBJ1-2
v_gene: TRBV12-3/TRBV12-4
d_gene: -

CDR3aa: CARGGGQGDNSPLHF
CDR3nt: TGTGCCCGGGGGGGTGGCCAGGGGGATAATTCACCCCTCCACTTT
abundance: few
j_gene: TRBJ1-6
v_gene: TRBV7-6
d_gene: TRBD1

CDR3aa: CASGLVMGQGLDNEQFF
CDR3nt: TGTGCTAGTGGTTTGGTAATGGGACAGGGTCTCGACAATGAGCAGTTCTTC
abundance: once
j_gene: TRBJ2-1
v_gene: TRBV12-5
d_gene: TRBD1

CDR3aa: CASSPRQGLGQETQYF
CDR3nt: TGTGCCAGCAGTCCCCGACAGGGTCTAGGGCAAGAGACCCAGTACTTC
abundance: many
j_gene: TRBJ2-5
v_gene: TRBV12-3/TRBV12-4
d_gene: TRBD1

CDR3aa: CASSLGVEGYTF
CDR3nt: TGTGCCAGCAGCTTAGGAGTAGAGGGCTACACCTTC
abundance: few
j_gene: TRBJ1-2
v_gene: TRBV7-9
d_gene: -

CDR3aa: CSATPRTSGILDTQYF
CDR3nt: TGCAGTGCTACTCCCCGGACTAGCGGGATTTTAGATACGCAGTATTTT
abundance: many
j_gene: TRBJ2-3
v_gene: TRBV20-1
d_gene: TRBD2

CDR3aa: CASRTDRDNTEAFF
CDR3nt: TGTGCCAGCAGGACAGACAGGGATAACACTGAAGCTTTCTTT
abundance: many
j_gene: TRBJ1-1
v_gene: TRBV12-3/TRBV12-4
d_gene: TRBD1

CDR3aa: CATSIQAGNEAFF
CDR3nt: TGTGCCACCAGCATTCAGGCCGGGAATGAAGCTTTCTTT
abundance: -
j_gene: TRBJ1-1
v_gene: TRBV15
d_gene: -

CDR3aa: CAISVTSGRSYEQYF
CDR3nt: TGTGCCATCAGTGTAACTAGCGGGAGGTCCTACGAGCAGTACTTC
abundance: -
j_gene: TRBJ2-7
v_gene: TRBV10-3
d_gene: TRBD2

CDR3aa: CASSVPGLNTGELFF
CDR3nt: TGTGCCAGCAGCGTACCGGGACTTAACACCGGGGAGCTGTTTTTT
abundance: -
j_gene: TRBJ2-2
v_gene: TRBV7-2
d_gene: -

CDR3aa: CAIHVKGEAFF
CDR3nt: TGTGCCATCCACGTAAAGGGTGAAGCTTTCTTT
abundance: -
j_gene: TRBJ1-1
v_gene: TRBV25-1
d_gene: -

CDR3aa: CASSQDSRGTAETQYF
CDR3nt: TGTGCCAGCAGCCAAGATAGCAGGGGGACGGCAGAGACCCAGTACTTC
abundance: few
j_gene: TRBJ2-5
v_gene: TRBV14
d_gene: TRBD1

CDR3aa: CASSQTGGGQPQHF
CDR3nt: TGTGCCAGCAGCCAGACAGGGGGCGGTCAGCCCCAGCATTTT
abundance: many
j_gene: TRBJ1-5
v_gene: TRBV28
d_gene: TRBD1

CDR3aa: CASSQFSLGGLPEGETQYF
CDR3nt: TGTGCCAGCAGCCAATTTAGTCTGGGAGGACTCCCGGAGGGAGAGACCCAGTACTTC
abundance: few
j_gene: TRBJ2-5
v_gene: TRBV3-1
d_gene: -

CDR3aa: CASSLAGRGTAMTRMNTEAFF
CDR3nt: TGCGCCAGCAGCTTGGCCGGCCGGGGGACAGCCATGACCCGCATGAACACTGAAGCTTTCTTT
abundance: many
j_gene: TRBJ1-1
v_gene: TRBV5-1
d_gene: TRBD1

CDR3aa: CASTGLENEQFF
CDR3nt: TGTGCCAGCACGGGACTAGAGAATGAGCAGTTCTTC
abundance: many
j_gene: TRBJ2-1
v_gene: TRBV27
d_gene: TRBD2

CDR3aa: CASSQDYGQSNTEAFF
CDR3nt: TGCGCCAGCAGCCAAGATTACGGACAATCCAACACTGAAGCTTTCTTT
abundance: many
j_gene: TRBJ1-1
v_gene: TRBV4-1
d_gene: -

CDR3aa: CASSYVLEAKNIQYF
CDR3nt: TGTGCCAGCAGTTACGTCCTCGAGGCCAAAAACATTCAGTACTTC
abundance: few
j_gene: TRBJ2-4
v_gene: TRBV6-6
d_gene: -